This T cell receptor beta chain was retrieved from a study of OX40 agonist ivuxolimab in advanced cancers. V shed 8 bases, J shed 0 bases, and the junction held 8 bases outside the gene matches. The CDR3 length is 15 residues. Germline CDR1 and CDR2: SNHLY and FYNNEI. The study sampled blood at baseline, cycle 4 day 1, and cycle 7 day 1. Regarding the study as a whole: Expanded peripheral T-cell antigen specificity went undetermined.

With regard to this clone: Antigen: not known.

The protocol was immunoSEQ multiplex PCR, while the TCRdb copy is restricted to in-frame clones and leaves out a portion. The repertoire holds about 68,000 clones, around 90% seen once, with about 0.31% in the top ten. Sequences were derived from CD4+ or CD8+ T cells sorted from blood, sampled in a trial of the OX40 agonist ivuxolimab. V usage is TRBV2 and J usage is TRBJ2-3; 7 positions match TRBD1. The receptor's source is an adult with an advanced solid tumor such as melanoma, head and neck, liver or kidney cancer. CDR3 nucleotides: TGTGCCAGCGGTCAGACAGGGCATAGCACAGATACGCAGTATTTT. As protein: CASGQTGHSTDTQYF.